This TCR beta chain is from a study of blood T cells in healthy people across ages. Study-wide results and caveats: TCR beta diversity tracked closely with naive T cell percentage. Getting older went along with TCR beta diversity per million T cells dropping roughly linearly.

CDR3 length: 13 residues. V lost 1 base to trimming and J lost 6 bases; unmatched junction nucleotides: 4. Germline CDR1 and CDR2: SQVTM and ANQGSEA. A second about 7 to 11 cycle PCR used barcoded and J-beta primers. One entry per CDR3 protein results from TCRdb running MiXCR on the 5' RACE reads. The sample records some 700,000 distinct CDR3 sequences, about 20% being singletons. This clonotype was seen only a few times. Antigen: not known. V usage is TRBV29-1 and J usage is TRBJ1-1; 8 bases are shared with TRBD1. This clonotype originated in a man aged 65 to 85 in good health. Sequencing input: blood. Written as DNA, the CDR3 is TGCAGCGTTGAAGGACAGGGGACCCCTGAAGCTTTCTTT. Residues: CSVEGQGTPEAFF.